This entry features one TCR beta chain sequence. Its antigen is unknown. No base quality values were provided; no much bigger clone lies one nucleotide off. These data are taken from a study of vaccination effects on CD4 cells after COVID-19 (dated by TCRdb to about 2022). Describing the broader study: Across the study, the median time from the second dose to post-vaccine sampling was 72 days (range 14 to 241). Altogether, around ten COVID-19 convalescent patients and several SARS-CoV-2-naive healthy vaccine recipients made up the full study. Cultures from other donors in the study were sequenced using the Oncomine TCR Beta short-read assay on an Illumina iSeq 100. SARS-CoV-2 spike-specific CD4+ TCR repertoires were compared before and after mRNA vaccination in COVID-19 convalescent patients and in infection-naive vaccine recipients. Study-wide findings and limitations: Marked clonal contraction was observed in both infection-induced and vaccine-induced clones at late post-vaccination timepoints, consistent with waning T cell responses. The study was limited by a small number of convalescent patients, and early post-infection timepoints were lacking. Among healthy vaccine recipients, nearly all vaccine-induced clones were SARS-CoV-2 mono-reactive, and only 1 of 255 was cross-reactive with common cold coronaviruses.

Library prep was done by the immunoSEQ multiplex PCR assay. DNA from the cultured and isolated CD4+ T cells underwent TCR beta CDR3 sequencing. In the authors' own workflow: Non-productive TCR sequences were removed and reads were trimmed to the CDR3 region, keeping CDR3s of at least 7 amino acids. Antigen-specific clonotypes were identified using the MANAFEST web app by comparison of expansion in peptide wells against reference cultures. For clones to be considered positive, expansion at FDR<0.05 versus reference and all other wells, an odds ratio above 5, and a frequency above 0.1% in two replicate wells were required. A clonotype was defined as cross-reactive if the clonotype was significantly expanded both in SARS-CoV-2 spike wells and in at least one common cold coronavirus spike condition. Levenshtein distance calculated with the stringdist R package was used to assess CDR3 similarity, and unrooted trees were constructed with ape in R 3.6.1. Sourced from immuneACCESS, this table was stored by TCRdb with only in-frame sequences that have V and J called. A share of the clones is absent; for the studies checked, an unresolved V gene accounts for under half, and the remainder has no known explanation. The V and J calls and the clone size are those of that table, but D and trimming were determined from the DNA. The sample table lists 28,000 or so clones, more than 60% of them with a count of one. About 10% of the sample is taken by the ten largest.

For CDR1 and CDR2, the germline V gene lists WSHSY and SAAADI. There are 15 amino acids in the CDR3, from cysteine to phenylalanine inclusive. Of all the DNA, just the CDR3 is kept, 45 bases in frame from base 1. V and J are trimmed by 6 bases and 7 bases, and the gene matches miss 10 bases of the junction. The ViraFEST assay stimulated PBMC with viral peptide pools and then used TCR sequencing to identify antigen-specific CD4+ T cell clonotypes by expansion. After approximately eleven days of culture, CD4+ T cells were isolated with the EasySep CD4+ T cell isolation kit. Each participant got two doses of an mRNA SARS-CoV-2 vaccine, either BNT162b2 or mRNA-1273. Healthy vaccine recipients had no prior SARS-CoV-2 infection, confirmed by negative nucleocapsid antibodies before and after vaccination. About 2.1 million PBMC per well were cultured in IMDM with around 5.3% human AB serum, about 9.4 IU/ml IL-2 and gentamicin, plus 10 ug/ml peptides. Half of the culture medium was replaced with fresh IL-2-containing medium on days 3 and 7. Unless otherwise noted, each peptide stimulation condition was cultured in triplicate wells. Using Ficoll-Paque Plus gradient centrifugation, PBMC were separated from whole blood and then either used fresh or cryopreserved at -140C. The spike proteins of SARS-CoV-2 and of the common cold coronaviruses HCoV-NL63, HCoV-OC43 and HCoV-229E were spanned by overlapping peptide pools. The QIAamp micro DNA kit was used to extract genomic DNA from the cultured CD4+ T cells.

The material was CD4+ T cells from PBMCs cultured with HCoV-NL63 spike peptides, obtained after COVID-19 vaccination. The sample's cell subset or site label, in plain terms: HCoV-NL63 spike overlapping peptide pool stimulation. The clonotype was recovered from a human donor who received a COVID-19 vaccine. In this chain, TRBV10-2 is recombined with TRBJ1-5, with 9 bases in between that match TRBD1. The CDR3 protein is CASSRGGQGGQPQHF. The DNA sequence reads TGCGCCAGCAGCCGAGGGGGACAGGGAGGGCAGCCCCAGCATTTT.